This T cell receptor (beta chain) was obtained from a study of blood T cell repertoires in COVID-19. Study at large: Whether acute or convalescent, the COVID-19 samples came from the United States, Italy and Spain. T cells, B-cell-depleted T cells, or PBMCs provided the cDNA or gDNA that served as material.

Original methodology: The authors estimated nucleated cell counts from reference gene primer amplification. Libraries were prepared by immunoSEQ multiplex PCR; TCRdb keeps only in-frame clonotypes and omits some of them. V, J and clone size derive from that table, while D and trimming were established from the DNA sequence. Here the sample spans roughly 150,000 clones, around four fifths being singletons. The CDR3 extends over 15 amino acids. Germline CDR1 reads MDHEN; CDR2 reads SYDVKM. Trimming at V came to 4 bases and at J to 3 bases, leaving 9 bases not matched to a gene. The genes are TRBV28 and TRBJ2-7; 7 bases line up with TRBD1. The sample comprised peripheral blood. This receptor was taken from an older woman who had recovered from COVID-19. The CDR3 sequence is CASSYPRTGGYEQYF. The CDR3 region has the DNA TGTGCCAGCAGTTATCCCCGGACAGGTGGCTACGAGCAGTACTTC.